The clone carrying this T cell receptor beta chain was detected only once. Produced via immunoSEQ multiplex PCR; TCRdb's table is partial and in-frame only. The repertoire includes 320,000 or so clones, 88% of them detected once, and over 4.5% sits in the top ten. The sample is drawn from a study of blood T cell repertoires in COVID-19. Participants spanned ages about 18 to 100 years and resided in some 22 US areas. In assigning cohorts, the study relied on participant-reported clinical history. Trimming took 0 bases from V and 6 from J, leaving 9 bases between them. The germline CDR1 and CDR2 sequences are SGHRS and YFSETQ. This CDR3 comprises 14 residues.

Sequencing input: PBMCs or T cells enriched from blood (not recorded which). The clonotype comes from a man between 25 and 39 years old who had recovered from COVID-19. The chain carries TRBV5-1 and TRBJ2-2; D gene ambiguous. CDR3 amino acids: CASSLVLASGELFF. CDR3 nucleotide sequence: TGCGCCAGCAGCTTGGTATTGGCATCCGGGGAGCTGTTTTTT.